A single sample is the source of the 27 T cell receptor beta chains below, sequenced in a study of blood T cells in healthy people across ages. Alongside a J-beta primer mix, a sample-barcoded 5' primer served in a second PCR lasting about 7 to 11 cycles. From the 5' RACE reads, TCRdb called clonotypes with MiXCR, one entry per CDR3 protein. The table records 780,000 or so distinct CDR3 sequences, roughly 56% of them present only once. The sequencing sample was made of blood. The receptor source for this set is a man aged 35 to 55 in good health.

There are many counts of this clonotype. V is TRBV10-3 and J is TRBJ2-5, with D uncertain. Trimming shortened V by 0 bases and J by 11 bases, and 16 bases separated the two germline ends. CDR3 size: 14 residues. In germline, CDR1 is ENHRY, CDR2 SYGVKD. DNA of the CDR3: TGTGCCATCAGTGAGTCAGTGACGGGCAATGAGCAGTACTTC. Protein product: CAISESVTGNEQYF.

The gene calls are TRBV6-6 and TRBJ2-7; 9 nucleotides match TRBD1. Trimming at V came to 5 bases and at J to 5 bases, leaving 7 bases not matched to a gene. The CDR3 sequence is 14 residues long. CDR1 and CDR2 (germline): MNHNY, SVGAGI (reference sequence). The DNA for the CDR3 is TGTGCCAGCAGTCCACAGGGGGCTGGCGACGAGCAGTACTTC. It encodes CASSPQGAGDEQYF.

The rearrangement links TRBV12-3 or TRBV12-4 to TRBJ1-2; D not certain. Deletions cut 6 bases from V and 1 base from J, with 18 bases between. The CDR3 length is 16 residues. DNA for the CDR3: TGTGCCAGCAGCTCCCGGGAGGGTTTGGGTAACTATGGCTACACCTTC. As protein: CASSSREGLGNYGYTF.

The chain employs TRBV5-1 and TRBJ2-1; D is unresolved. V was shortened by 0 bases and J by 8 bases, with 9 bases between the two germline ends. CDR3 length: 13 residues. The germline gives CDR1 SGHRS, CDR2 YFSETQ. The CDR3: CASSLDGFYEQFF. CDR3 DNA: TGCGCCAGCAGCTTGGATGGGTTCTATGAGCAGTTCTTC.

This CDR3 is CASSLKRERADTQYF. The CDR3 DNA is TGCGCCAGCAGTCTAAAGCGGGAGCGTGCAGATACGCAGTATTTT. The chain employs TRBV5-1 and TRBJ2-3, with 8 positions matching TRBD2. CDR1 is SGHRS and CDR2 is YFSETQ in the germline V gene. V lost 5 bases to trimming and J lost 4 bases; unmatched junction nucleotides: 9. This CDR3 spans 15 amino acids.

V gene TRBV20-1 combines with J gene TRBJ2-7, with 9 positions matching TRBD1. The CDR3 runs to 15 residues. The V gene end was trimmed by 0 bases and the J gene end by 1 base; junction bases not matched to a gene: 4. The germline CDR1 and CDR2 sequences are DFQATT and SNEGSKA (reference sequence). For the CDR3, the DNA is TGCAGTGCTAGAGATCAGACAGGGGGTTCCTACGAGCAGTACTTC. Translated, it gives CSARDQTGGSYEQYF.

This clonotype was seen only a few times. The chain recombines TRBV6-2 or TRBV6-3 with TRBJ2-4; 7 nucleotides match TRBD1. V gave up 5 bases and J gave up 0 bases; unmatched junction bases: 7. CDR1 and CDR2 from the germline V gene are MNHEY and SVGEGT. This CDR3 has 16 residues. CDR3 sequence (DNA): TGTGCCAGCAGTCGACGGGACAGCTTAGCCAAAAACATTCAGTACTTC. Protein sequence: CASSRRDSLAKNIQYF.

The gene calls are TRBV4-1 and TRBJ1-4; no firm D call. Trimming left V 0 bases short and J 0 bases short, with 8 bases between. Germline lookup yields CDR1 MGHRA and CDR2 YSYEKL. CDR3 length: 16 residues. For the CDR3, the DNA is TGCGCCAGCAGCCAAGATCCATACTCAACTAATGAAAAACTGTTTTTT. It is translated as CASSQDPYSTNEKLFF.

This clonotype was seen only once. The V call is TRBV7-9, the J call TRBJ2-6; D remains unclear. The CDR3 loop spans 12 amino acids. Per germline, CDR1 SEHNR and CDR2 FQNEAQ (reference sequence). The germline V and J ends were trimmed by 4 bases and 10 bases, with 8 bases remaining between them. Written as DNA, the CDR3 is TGTGCCAGCAGCTCCACGAGAAACGTCCTGACTTTC. It specifies CASSSTRNVLTF.

V and J are TRBV5-1 and TRBJ2-1; 7 positions match TRBD1. The CDR3 spans 12 residues. The germline V gene encodes CDR1 SGHRS and CDR2 YFSETQ. V lost 3 bases to trimming and J lost 12 bases; unmatched junction nucleotides: 6. CDR3 sequence reads: CASSSSTGSQFF. CDR3 DNA: TGCGCCAGCAGCTCGTCGACAGGGTCGCAGTTCTTC.

This clonotype came up a few times. DNA of the CDR3: TGCAGTATAGCGGGGAGTCGCACAGATACGCAGTATTTT. Protein sequence: CSIAGSRTDTQYF. This chain joins TRBV20-1 and TRBJ2-3; 8 bases align to TRBD2. The CDR3 extends over 13 amino acids. Germline V gene lookup returns CDR1 DFQATT and CDR2 SNEGSKA (reference sequence). J was trimmed by 1 base and V by 8 bases; bases with no gene match: 5.

The chain recombines TRBV6-6 with TRBJ2-3, with a possible D match to TRBD1 (5 bases). Germline CDR1 and CDR2: MNHNY and SVGAGI (reference sequence). This CDR3 is 14 amino acids long. The germline V and J ends were trimmed by 0 bases and 6 bases, with 10 bases remaining between them. Written as DNA, the CDR3 is TGTGCCAGCAGTTACTCAGGGGATCGTGATACGCAGTATTTT. Translation: CASSYSGDRDTQYF.

In its sample, this clonotype was seen a few times. The chain has TRBV28 and TRBJ2-6, with D unresolved. Germline values: CDR1 MDHEN, CDR2 SYDVKM. This CDR3 has 13 residues. The CDR3: CAAGRSGANVLTF. CDR3 nucleotide sequence: TGTGCGGCAGGAAGATCTGGGGCCAACGTCCTGACTTTC.

This chain joins TRBV20-1 and TRBJ2-5; D perhaps matches TRBD2 (5 bases). V was trimmed by 3 bases and J by 5 bases, leaving 16 bases between them. The germline V gene has CDR1 DFQATT and CDR2 SNEGSKA (reference sequence). CDR3 length equals 14 residues. CDR3 in DNA: TGCAGTGCTAGGCCTAGCAGGAGTGGGGAGACCCAGTACTTC. This translates into CSARPSRSGETQYF.

The V and J genes are TRBV27 and TRBJ2-7, with D tentatively TRBD1 or TRBD2 (5 bases each). The CDR3 extends over 14 amino acids. Germline assignment: CDR1 MNHEY and CDR2 SMNVEV (reference sequence). V lost 10 bases and J lost 7, with 23 bases in between. Here the CDR3 reads CATSPPGTYNEQYF. In DNA, the CDR3 is TGTGCCACTTCACCCCCAGGGACCTACAATGAGCAGTACTTC.

CDR3 nucleotide sequence: TGTGCCAGCAGCGTTTTCAGGGGCGGTGAGCAGTACTTC. Translating it yields CASSVFRGGEQYF. The genes are TRBV7-9 and TRBJ2-7; perhaps TRBD1 as D (6 bases). Trimming took 5 bases from V and 7 from J, leaving 15 bases between them. There are 13 residues in the CDR3. The germline V gene has CDR1 SEHNR and CDR2 FQNEAQ (reference sequence). The whole variable domain, filled in from reference TRBV7-9 and TRBJ2-7, reads DTGVSQNPRHKITKRGQNVTFRCDPISEHNRLYWYRQTLGQGPEFLTYFQNEAQLEKSRLLSDRFSAERPKGSFSTLEIQRTEQGDSAMYLCASSVFRGGEQYFGPGTRLTVT.

V is TRBV20-1 and J is TRBJ2-4; no reliable D call. V was clipped by 0 bases and J by 5 bases, with 8 bases between them. The CDR3 has 13 amino acids. CDR1 is DFQATT and CDR2 is SNEGSKA in the germline V gene (reference sequence). The CDR3 DNA follows: TGCAGTGCTAGAGACGGTCCCGAAAACATTCAGTACTTC. It specifies CSARDGPENIQYF.

This chain joins TRBV15 and TRBJ2-1, with TRBD2 matching over 9 bases. The tail of the sequence fits TRBJ2-7 better, so the J call may be wrong. Per germline, CDR1 LNHNV and CDR2 YYDKDF (reference sequence). This CDR3 is built from 16 residues. Written as DNA, the CDR3 is TGTGCCACCAGCAGGGATCTTAGTAGCGGGAGCGGTGTGCAGTACTTC. Its translation is CATSRDLSSGSGVQYF.

This clonotype has at least ten counts. This chain connects TRBV3-1 to TRBJ1-4; D gene uncertain. V gave up 5 bases and J gave up 0 bases, with 10 bases separating them. This CDR3 has 15 residues. Germline V CDR1 and CDR2: LGHDT, YNNKEL (reference sequence). The CDR3 nucleotides read TGTGCCAGCAGCTATGAGGGTTCAACTAATGAAAAACTGTTTTTT. This encodes CASSYEGSTNEKLFF.

The chain has TRBV15 and TRBJ2-6, with D unresolved. This CDR3 contains 15 residues. Looked up from germline, CDR1 is LNHNV and CDR2 is YYDKDF (reference sequence). Between the trimmed V and J ends, which lost 1 base and 2 bases, there was a span of 6 bases. In DNA form, the CDR3 reads TGTGCCACCAGCAGAGGGAATACTGGGGCCAACGTCCTGACTTTC. The encoded protein is CATSRGNTGANVLTF.

The chain combines TRBV20-1 with TRBJ2-3; the D is unclear. Germline V gene sequence: CDR1 DFQATT, CDR2 SNEGSKA (reference sequence). The length of the CDR3 is 13 residues. V gave up 5 bases and J gave up 6 bases, with 15 bases separating them. As DNA, the CDR3 is TGCAGTGCTGGATCGTCTGGGATGGATACGCAGTATTTT. This gives the protein CSAGSSGMDTQYF.

The V call is TRBV28, the J call TRBJ2-6, with a tentative D call TRBD1 (6 bases). Looked up from germline, CDR1 is MDHEN and CDR2 is SYDVKM. This CDR3 contains 14 residues. Trimming pared 2 bases from V and 7 bases from J, leaving 9 bases between. The DNA for the CDR3 is TGTGCCAGCAGTTTAGAGGGGGTCGCCAACGTCCTGACTTTC. This codes for CASSLEGVANVLTF.

The genes are TRBV4-3 and TRBJ2-5; D may be TRBD2 (6 bases). Germline V CDR1 and CDR2: LGHNA, YSLEER. The CDR3 loop spans 15 amino acids. Trimming took off 0 bases at V and 5 bases at J, with 13 bases between the two ends. Here the CDR3 reads CASSQDRAGWETQYF. Written as DNA, the CDR3 is TGCGCCAGCAGCCAAGATCGAGCGGGTTGGGAGACCCAGTACTTC.

This clonotype was observed a handful of times. The V call is TRBV9, the J call TRBJ2-5; TRBD2 agrees at 7 bases. CDR3 length: 17 residues. V was pared by 1 base and J by 3 bases, with 12 bases of the junction left unmatched. Looked up from germline, CDR1 is SGDLS and CDR2 is YYNGEE. The DNA for the CDR3 is TGTGCCAGCAGCGTACCCGAACGGGGGGAGCTGGAAGAGACCCAGTACTTC. Translation gives CASSVPERGELEETQYF.

This clonotype has only one observation. This chain connects TRBV29-1 to TRBJ1-2; D unresolved. CDR3 length equals 12 residues. The V gene lost 6 bases and the J gene lost 0 bases, with 8 bases spanning the gap. Germline V gene data show CDR1 as SQVTM and CDR2 as ANQGSEA. The CDR3 bases are TGCAGCGTGATGGATTCTAACTATGGCTACACCTTC. It encodes CSVMDSNYGYTF.

CDR3 region: CASSLRTDRNTEAFF. The CDR3 bases are TGCGCCAGCAGCTTGAGGACGGATCGAAACACTGAAGCTTTCTTT. V usage is TRBV5-1 and J usage is TRBJ1-1; D remains unclear. The CDR3 totals 15 residues. CDR1 SGHRS and CDR2 YFSETQ come from the germline V gene. Deletions cut 1 base from V and 2 bases from J, with 12 bases between.

The J gene is TRBJ1-5, the V gene TRBV28; D is possibly TRBD1 (5 bases). Trimming removed 1 base from V and 3 bases from J, with 19 bases in between. The CDR3 runs 18 residues. The germline V gene encodes CDR1 MDHEN and CDR2 SYDVKM. The CDR3 spells CASSLFVGRVFVNQPQHF. The CDR3 region has the DNA TGTGCCAGCAGTTTATTCGTCGGCAGGGTATTCGTCAATCAGCCCCAGCATTTT.